This TCR beta chain was identified in a study of vaccination and CD4 T cells after COVID-19. About this clonotype: Its antigen is undetermined.

This sample's time point: late sampling 161 to 241 days after vaccination in a few convalescent patients. Sample treatment: roughly 10-day PBMC culture with coronavirus spike peptide pools or control peptides (ViraFEST assay). Oncomine TCR Beta short-read sequencing was applied to DNA from cultured CD4+ T cells. TCRdb processed the PCR reads anew with MiXCR; each CDR3 protein has one entry. The sample consists of 20,000 to 25,000 distinct CDR3 sequences, 46% of them appearing once. Points from the study as a whole: For convalescent patients, a median approximately 84% of reactive clones surfaced exclusively after vaccination.

Sequencing was performed on CD4+ T cells from blood, cultured in vitro, taken about 7 months after SARS-CoV-2 vaccination. This receptor was identified in a human donor who had recovered from COVID-19.

The chain's CDR3 is CASSEPGTHYNEQFF. Written as DNA, the CDR3 is TGTGCCAGCAGCGAACCCGGGACACATTACAATGAGCAGTTCTTC. The chain couples TRBV7-6 to TRBJ2-1, with D tentatively TRBD1 (6 bases). CDR3 size: 15 residues. Trimming shortened V by 5 bases and J by 4 bases, and 15 bases separated the two germline ends. Germline CDR1 is SGHVS and CDR2 is FNYEAQ.